This paragraph reports one T cell receptor beta chain. Its cognate antigen is unknown. The primer mix had 60 Vbeta and 13 Jbeta primers. Some clones are missing from TCRdb's copy, which holds only in-frame ones; the method was immunoSEQ multiplex PCR. There are some 100,000 clones in the sample; 80% to 90% occur only once, and more than 0.95% lies in the top ten. These data are taken from a study of cytomegalovirus exposure and HLA in healthy donors. CDR1 and CDR2 from the germline V gene are SGHTS and YDEGEE. V dropped 4 bases and J dropped 2 bases, with 10 bases sitting between them. The CDR3 contains 14 residues. Study findings and constraints: The authors later found HLA-associated TCR beta chains more clonally expanded than equally common others. What a later analysis reportedly showed was that an Asian-associated ancestry cluster had fewer N-insertions than the approximately 700-donor mean.

This clonotype was sampled from a woman aged 18-29 years in good health and CMV-seronegative. Sequences were obtained from PBMCs. The chain combines TRBV5-8 with TRBJ1-5; D not resolved. This CDR3 is CASSPTRGNQPQHF. CDR3 sequence (DNA): TGTGCCAGCAGCCCTACTCGAGGCAATCAGCCCCAGCATTTT.